The source of this T cell receptor beta chain is a study of regulatory T cells in long-lasting Graves disease. Study results and caveats: Shared public clonotypes totalled around 2,900 in persistent patients, compared with roughly 970 in new patients. There was favoring of TRBV28, TRBJ1-2 and TRBJ2-5 in persistent disease.

Time point here: newly diagnosed GD, antithyroid drugs for less than 3 months. The TCR library was made from RNA that had been extracted from PBMCs in TRIzol. There are many counts of this clonotype. As yet, its antigen is unknown. This CDR3 region has 12 residues. Germline V gene data show CDR1 as LGHDT and CDR2 as YNNKEL (reference sequence). The V end was cut by 4 bases, the J end by 13 bases, with 14 bases between. Combining iRepertoire HTBI primers with Arm-PCR of CDR3 regions, the authors built TCR beta libraries. TCRdb analysed the multiplex PCR reads with MiXCR anew, one entry per CDR3 protein. The repertoire includes some 320,000 distinct CDR3 sequences, approximately 20% of them detected once, and less than 40% sits in the top ten.

The genes are TRBV3-1 and TRBJ2-1, with D tentatively TRBD2 (6 bases). The source of this sequence is a female donor with Graves disease. The sample consisted of peripheral blood mononuclear cells (PBMCs), taken at new diagnosis, from a patient treated with antithyroid drugs. This CDR3 is CASSLGSGYQFF. CDR3 in DNA: TGTGCCAGCAGCCTTGGTAGCGGATATCAGTTCTTC.